The 18 T cell receptor beta chains given below trace back to one sample, sequenced in a study of blood T cell repertoires in COVID-19 (dated by TCRdb to the early 2020s). Libraries were built with the immunoSEQ multiplex PCR assay. In its TCRdb copy, this immuneACCESS table keeps in-frame sequences only and misses some clones. Where compared with another copy, unresolved V genes explain less than half of these, and the others have no known cause. The sample table contains roughly 330,000 clones; only one count was recorded for 70% to 90% of them. The top ten clonotypes cover approximately 5.4% of the sample. What was sequenced was PBMCs or T cells enriched from blood (not recorded which). The receptor set was obtained from a woman aged 30 to 39 who had recovered from COVID-19.

The V and J genes are TRBV29-1 and TRBJ2-1, with D hard to call. V lost 6 bases to trimming and J lost 2 bases, with 8 bases between them. CDR3 length: 12 amino acids. Germline-derived CDR1 and CDR2 are SQVTM and ANQGSEA. The CDR3 region has the DNA TGCAGCGTAGACGACACCTACAATGAGCAGTTCTTC. Protein: CSVDDTYNEQFF.

The chain is built from TRBV20-1 and TRBJ2-7, with D unresolved. The CDR3 covers 11 residues. Trimming removed 3 bases at V and 2 bases at J, with 5 bases between. Germline V lookup: CDR1 DFQATT, CDR2 SNEGSKA (reference sequence). The CDR3 sequence: CSASFAYEQYF. The CDR3 DNA follows: TGCAGTGCTAGTTTCGCCTACGAGCAGTACTTC.

The chain recombines TRBV5-1 with TRBJ2-2; 8 bases align to TRBD2. V lost 5 bases, J lost 5 bases, and 8 bases stayed unmatched. Germline values: CDR1 SGHRS, CDR2 YFSETQ. This CDR3 spans 15 amino acids. The DNA of the CDR3 is TGCGCCAGCAGACTGGCGGGGGGCGGAACCGGGGAGCTGTTTTTT. Protein sequence: CASRLAGGGTGELFF.

The V gene is TRBV19, the J gene TRBJ1-5; tentative D call: TRBD1 (6 bases). V was cut by 4 bases and J by 5 bases, with 9 bases left in between. The V gene's germline CDR1 is LNHDA and CDR2 SQIVND (reference sequence). The CDR3 is 13 amino acids. The CDR3 coding sequence is TGTGCCAGTAGTAGGGACATCTATCAGCCCCAGCATTTT. Amino acid sequence: CASSRDIYQPQHF.

The V call is TRBV30, the J call TRBJ1-2, with 7 bases matching TRBD1. Germline CDR1 is GTSNPN and CDR2 is SVGIG (reference sequence). The CDR3 sequence is 13 residues long. V trimming: 5 bases; J trimming: 4 bases; junction bases outside the gene matches: 7. CDR3 in DNA: TGTGCCTGGCGGAGGGGGCGTACCTATGGCTACACCTTC. Its translation is CAWRRGRTYGYTF.

This clone was counted a single time. The rearrangement uses TRBV11-2 and TRBJ1-2; no definite D call. V was pared by 5 bases and J by 4 bases, with 11 bases between. In germline, CDR1 is SGHAT, CDR2 FQNNGV. CDR3 length: 13 residues. Written as DNA, the CDR3 is TGTGCCAGCAGCCGCGCGGGGAGCTATGGCTACACCTTC. Protein product: CASSRAGSYGYTF.

The rearrangement links TRBV6-5 to TRBJ1-5; 7 nucleotides align to TRBD1. The V and J ends lost 8 bases and 0 bases, in that order; junction bases with no gene match: 4. The V gene's germline CDR1 is MNHEY and CDR2 SVGAGI. The CDR3 contains 14 residues. The CDR3 here is CASGTAFSNQPQHF. CDR3 nucleotides: TGTGCCAGCGGGACAGCCTTTAGCAATCAGCCCCAGCATTTT.

This clone was seen just once. The chain has TRBV7-9 and TRBJ1-2, with D unresolved. Germline V CDR1 and CDR2: SEHNR, FQNEAQ (reference sequence). CDR3 length: 16 residues. V lost 5 bases to trimming and J lost 0 bases, with 16 bases between them. CDR3 coding DNA: TGTGCCAGCAGCCTAGGAACCACGACTACTAACTATGGCTACACCTTC. Translation gives CASSLGTTTTNYGYTF.

This clone was observed a few times. This chain links TRBV2 with TRBJ1-5; the D gene is possibly TRBD1 (6 bases). The CDR3 is 14 amino acids. The V gene lost 0 bases and the J gene lost 7 bases, with 10 bases spanning the gap. Germline CDR1 is SNHLY and CDR2 is FYNNEI. The DNA for the CDR3 is TGTGCCAGCAGTGAAGCGCTTGGGGGCCAGCCCCAGCATTTT. It specifies CASSEALGGQPQHF.

The gene calls are TRBV24-1 and TRBJ2-2; D may be TRBD1 (6 bases). Germline V gives CDR1 KGHDR, CDR2 SFDVKD. The germline V and J ends were trimmed by 7 bases and 4 bases, with 9 bases remaining between them. The CDR3 extends over 13 amino acids. CDR3 sequence: CATSRGFTGELFF. CDR3 DNA sequence: TGTGCCACCAGCAGGGGTTTCACCGGGGAGCTGTTTTTT.

The chain employs TRBV6-5 and TRBJ2-7; TRBD1 might be the D (5 bases). The V end lost 6 bases, the J end lost 6 bases, and 12 bases lay between the germline ends. Germline V gene sequence: CDR1 MNHEY, CDR2 SVGAGI. The CDR3 extends over 12 amino acids. CDR3: CASRTESGEQYF. The CDR3 bases are TGTGCCAGCAGGACAGAATCTGGCGAGCAGTACTTC.

This chain joins TRBV20-1 and TRBJ2-7, with 8 bases lining up with TRBD2. Germline values: CDR1 DFQATT, CDR2 SNEGSKA (reference sequence). J was trimmed by 2 bases and V by 8 bases; bases with no gene match: 2. The CDR3 consists of 11 residues. The CDR3 spells CSSSGAYEQYF. DNA of the CDR3: TGCAGTAGTAGCGGGGCCTACGAGCAGTACTTC.

The CDR3 sequence: CASSQDQGYSYEQYF. The CDR3, as DNA: TGCGCCAGCAGCCAAGATCAGGGATACTCCTACGAGCAGTACTTC. The V gene is TRBV4-3, the J gene TRBJ2-7; D perhaps matches TRBD1 (5 bases). The CDR3 totals 15 residues. Germline V CDR1 and CDR2: LGHNA, YSLEER. Between the trimmed V and J ends, which lost 0 bases and 0 bases, there was a span of 9 bases.

This clone was seen just once. J is TRBJ1-5 and V is TRBV11-2, with D uncertain. Deletions cut 2 bases from V and 1 base from J, with 6 bases between. CDR3 length equals 14 residues. Germline CDR1 SGHAT, CDR2 FQNNGV. The CDR3 sequence is CASSLSGSNQPQHF. Written as DNA, the CDR3 is TGTGCCAGCAGCTTATCAGGCAGCAATCAGCCCCAGCATTTT.

The rearrangement links TRBV2 to TRBJ2-3, with 7 bases identical to TRBD1. CDR1 is SNHLY and CDR2 is FYNNEI in the germline V gene. CDR3 length equals 14 residues. The V and J ends lost 5 bases and 3 bases, in that order; junction bases with no gene match: 5. The CDR3 protein is CASSRDSNTDTQYF. For the CDR3, the DNA is TGTGCCAGCAGTCGGGACAGCAATACAGATACGCAGTATTTT. The entire variable domain, with the rest obtained from reference TRBV2 and TRBJ2-3, is as follows: EPEVTQTPSHQVTQMGQEVILRCVPISNHLYFYWYRQILGQKVEFLVSFYNNEISEKSEIFDDQFSVERPDGSNFTLKIRSTKLEDSAMYFCASSRDSNTDTQYFGPGTRLTVL.

The V gene is TRBV19, the J gene TRBJ1-1; D unclear. Germline V gene data show CDR1 as LNHDA and CDR2 as SQIVND (reference sequence). CDR3 length: 15 amino acids. The ends were cut back, 5 bases at V and 3 bases at J, with 16 bases in the middle. The DNA for the CDR3 is TGTGCCAGTAGTCGGTCGCCCGTGAGGGACACTGAAGCTTTCTTT. This sequence encodes CASSRSPVRDTEAFF.

The gene calls are TRBV7-8 and TRBJ1-6; 7 nucleotides match TRBD1. Per germline, CDR1 SGHVS and CDR2 FQNEAQ. V was clipped by 5 bases and J by 7 bases; unmatched bases: 5. The CDR3 totals 14 residues. CDR3: CASSETGINSPLHF. CDR3 coding DNA: TGTGCCAGCAGCGAGACAGGGATCAATTCACCCCTCCACTTT.

V usage is TRBV6-6 and J usage is TRBJ1-2; no clear D. V was clipped by 4 bases and J by 2 bases, with 8 bases between them. The CDR3 spans 13 residues. The germline V gene encodes CDR1 MNHNY and CDR2 SVGAGI (reference sequence). For the CDR3, the DNA is TGTGCCAGCAGTTCTGCAGGAAACTATGGCTACACCTTC. It encodes CASSSAGNYGYTF.